This T cell receptor (beta chain) derives from a study of CD8+ T cells in alopecia areata. Study details: Affected scalp percentage gauged treated patients' severity. Study-level results: The study found that many expanded lesional clones persisted in scalp and blood during tofacitinib.

Treatment denoted: oral pan-JAK inhibitor, 5-10 mg twice daily. TCR sequencing used cDNA made by reverse transcription of extracted RNA. Sequenced by immunoSEQ multiplex PCR; TCRdb stores in-frame clones only, minus some. The sample yields approximately 300,000 clones, 58% seen once. This clone has just a few counts. Antigen specificity is unknown. The CDR3 runs to 15 residues. Germline CDR1 and CDR2: MNHEY and SVGAGI. Losses at the gene ends were 6 bases for V and 3 bases for J; bases not matched to a gene: 8. V is TRBV6-5 and J is TRBJ1-5, with 7 bases aligning to TRBD1. The sequencing here drew on CD4+ T cells sorted from blood, taken at week 24, from a patient treated with tofacitinib. The clonotype originates from a human donor with alopecia areata. CDR3 DNA: TGTGCCAGCAGCGCACAGGGGACGTCCAATCAGCCCCAGCATTTT. Encoded protein: CASSAQGTSNQPQHF.